This TCR beta chain came from a study of response to subunit inactivated influenza vaccine. One entry per CDR3 protein, called by TCRdb with MiXCR from the RT-PCR reads. The sample lists just under 550,000 distinct CDR3 sequences, roughly 25% occurring once. CDR1 and CDR2 from the germline V gene are ENHRY and SYGVKD. The CDR3 has 14 amino acids. V lost 4 bases to trimming and J lost 3 bases; unmatched junction nucleotides: 4. This clonotype occurred a few times. Separately, the same data were catalogued under a study of T cells expressing NK-cell markers. That source adds: UMIs accompanied the 5'RACE template switching by which TCR beta cDNA was made. One of eight sequenced donors was HCMV-seronegative; the other seven were seropositive.

This clonotype originated in a man aged 50 to 59 who received an inactivated influenza vaccine. The specimen was CD4+ T cells sorted from PBMCs, collected 11 to 12 days after vaccination. J is TRBJ2-7 and V is TRBV10-3; 9 nucleotides agree with TRBD1. The CDR3 loop reads CAISGQGENYEQYF. The CDR3 nucleotides are TGTGCCATCAGTGGACAGGGGGAGAACTACGAGCAGTACTTC.